A single sample gave rise to the 6 T cell receptor beta chains below, sequenced in a study of blood T cell repertoires in COVID-19. Produced via immunoSEQ multiplex PCR; TCRdb's table is partial and in-frame only. The sample shows some 150,000 clones, roughly 80% of them seen only once. Sequenced input: peripheral blood. These receptors originate from a man aged 55 to 70 with acute or convalescent COVID-19.

In nucleotides, the CDR3 is TGTGCCAGCAGCTTAGAACAGGGGGCTTACACTGAAGCTTTCTTT. This translates into CASSLEQGAYTEAFF. The V and J genes are TRBV7-9 and TRBJ1-1; 9 nucleotides line up with TRBD1. The V segment lost 1 base and the J segment 3 bases; nucleotides outside the gene matches: 3. Germline values: CDR1 SEHNR, CDR2 FQNEAQ (reference sequence). The CDR3 length is 15 residues. Full variable domain (remainder filled in from reference TRBV7-9 and TRBJ1-1): DTGVSQNPRHKITKRGQNVTFRCDPISEHNRLYWYRQTLGQGPEFLTYFQNEAQLEKSRLLSDRFSAERPKGSFSTLEIQRTEQGDSAMYLCASSLEQGAYTEAFFGQGTRLTVV.

CDR3 protein: CASSLGQGSGTQYF. The CDR3 coding sequence is TGTGCCAGCAGCCTAGGACAGGGATCAGGTACGCAGTATTTT. The V call is TRBV5-4, the J call TRBJ2-3; 8 bases map to TRBD1. The CDR3 is 14 residues long. V lost 4 bases, J lost 8 bases, and 9 bases stayed unmatched. Germline values: CDR1 SGHNT, CDR2 YYREEE (reference sequence). The full variable domain, rest sourced from reference TRBV5-4 and TRBJ2-3, is ETGVTQSPTHLIKTRGQQVTLRCSSQSGHNTVSWYQQALGQGPQFIFQYYREEENGRGNFPPRFSGLQFPNYSSELNVNALELDDSALYLCASSLGQGSGTQYFGPGTRLTVL.

The gene calls are TRBV7-8 and TRBJ2-7, with D unresolved. With 2 bases removed from V and 1 base from J, the gap between germline ends came to 12 bases. The CDR3 loop spans 15 amino acids. Germline CDR1 and CDR2: SGHVS and FQNEAQ. CDR3 sequence: CASSLQETFSYEQYF. CDR3 DNA: TGTGCCAGCAGCTTACAGGAAACTTTTTCCTACGAGCAGTACTTC.

This chain's CDR3 is CSASDVQGLGYTF. The CDR3 bases are TGCAGTGCTAGTGATGTACAGGGCTTGGGCTACACCTTC. The V gene is TRBV20-1, the J gene TRBJ1-2, with D maybe TRBD1 (6 bases). V was shortened by 3 bases and J by 8 bases, with 16 bases between the two germline ends. The CDR3 length is 13 residues. The germline V gene encodes CDR1 DFQATT and CDR2 SNEGSKA (reference sequence).

This clone was counted a few times. This chain links TRBV7-2 with TRBJ2-1; 7 positions agree with TRBD2. V shed 5 bases and J 1 base; nucleotides not matched to a gene: 2. The CDR3 consists of 14 residues. From germline, CDR1 is SGHTA and CDR2 FQGNSA. The CDR3 DNA reads TGTGCCAGCAGCCGGCGGGGGTCCTACAATGAGCAGTTCTTC. Its protein is CASSRRGSYNEQFF.

This clone was detected only once. The chain employs TRBV19 and TRBJ2-2; 9 bases are a match to TRBD1. V dropped 5 bases and J dropped 6; count of bases not matched to a gene: 7. CDR3 length equals 15 residues. Germline lookup yields CDR1 LNHDA and CDR2 SQIVND (reference sequence). CDR3 in amino acids: CASSSSGTGSGELFF. The CDR3 region has the DNA TGTGCCAGTAGTTCCTCCGGGACAGGGTCCGGGGAGCTGTTTTTT.